This T cell receptor beta chain was observed in a study of CD8 T cells in Susac syndrome. The germline gives CDR1 MNHNS, CDR2 SASEGT. The CDR3 spans 18 residues. The ends lost 6 bases at V and 5 bases at J; junction bases unmatched: 20. Random hexamers served to reverse transcribe roughly 0.45 to 1 ug RNA. TCRdb independently ran MiXCR on the immunoSEQ multiplex PCR reads; one entry per CDR3 protein. Here the sample spans about 440,000 distinct CDR3 sequences, around 85% being singletons. V usage is TRBV6-1 and J usage is TRBJ2-3; the match to TRBD2 covers 7 bases. The sample taken for sequencing was CD8+ T cells from PBMCs. This TCR was sampled from a human donor with multiple sclerosis. CDR3 in amino acids: CASRPFHLAGSVGDTQYF. The CDR3, as DNA: TGTGCCAGCAGACCTTTTCACTTAGCGGGTTCGGTGGGAGATACGCAGTATTTT.